This T cell receptor (beta chain) came from a study of neoadjuvant nivolumab and ipilimumab in lung cancer. Study-wide results and limits: Higher pretherapy blood TCR richness went with higher resected-tumor richness.

Some clones are missing from TCRdb's copy, which holds only in-frame ones; the method was immunoSEQ multiplex PCR. The sample carries about 23,000 clones, approximately 82% recorded once. A remark on this clone: Its target is unknown.

CDR1 is SGHRS and CDR2 is YFSETQ in the germline V gene. The CDR3 extends over 13 amino acids. Trimming removed 0 bases from V and 5 bases from J, with 8 bases in between. The origin of this receptor is an adult with non-small cell lung cancer. This material consisted of peripheral blood, taken before neoadjuvant nivolumab, alone or with ipilimumab. V is TRBV5-1 and J is TRBJ1-1, with unresolved D. The CDR3 reads CASSLELGTEAFF. The CDR3 nucleotides read TGCGCCAGCAGCTTGGAGTTAGGGACTGAAGCTTTCTTT. The complete variable domain, with remaining parts taken from reference TRBV5-1 and TRBJ1-1, reads KAGVTQTPRYLIKTRGQQVTLSCSPISGHRSVSWYQQTPGQGLQFLFEYFSETQRNKGNFPGRFSGRQFSNSRSEMNVSTLELGDSALYLCASSLELGTEAFFGQGTRLTVV.